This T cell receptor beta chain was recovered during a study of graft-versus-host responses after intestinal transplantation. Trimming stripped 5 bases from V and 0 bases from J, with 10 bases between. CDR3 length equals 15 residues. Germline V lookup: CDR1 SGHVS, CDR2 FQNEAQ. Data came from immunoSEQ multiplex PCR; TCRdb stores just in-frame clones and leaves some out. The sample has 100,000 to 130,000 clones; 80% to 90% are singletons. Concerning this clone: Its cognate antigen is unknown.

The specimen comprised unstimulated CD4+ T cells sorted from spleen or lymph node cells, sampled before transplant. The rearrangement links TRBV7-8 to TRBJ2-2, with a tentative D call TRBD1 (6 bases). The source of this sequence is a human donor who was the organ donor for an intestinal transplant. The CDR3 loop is CASSTDRSNTGELFF. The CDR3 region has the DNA TGTGCCAGCAGCACCGACAGGTCGAACACCGGGGAGCTGTTTTTT.